This T cell receptor beta chain was identified during a study of OX40 agonist ivuxolimab in advanced cancers. Researchers took blood at baseline, on cycle 4 day 1, and on cycle 7 day 1. Trimming left V 2 bases short and J 5 bases short, with 11 bases between. CDR3 size: 14 residues. Germline-derived CDR1 and CDR2 are SGHRS and YFSETQ. TCRdb keeps only in-frame clones here, not all; method: immunoSEQ multiplex PCR. The sample comprises about 26,000 clones, about four fifths of which are singletons, and about 26% rests with the top ten. The source is an adult with an advanced solid tumor such as melanoma, head and neck, liver or kidney cancer. The chain uses TRBV5-1 and TRBJ1-5; D may be TRBD1 (5 bases). Source: CD4+ or CD8+ T cells sorted from blood, taken in a trial of the OX40 agonist ivuxolimab. In nucleotides, the CDR3 is TGCGCCAGCAGCTTTGACAGCGGGGATCAGCCCCAGCATTTT. This gives the protein CASSFDSGDQPQHF.